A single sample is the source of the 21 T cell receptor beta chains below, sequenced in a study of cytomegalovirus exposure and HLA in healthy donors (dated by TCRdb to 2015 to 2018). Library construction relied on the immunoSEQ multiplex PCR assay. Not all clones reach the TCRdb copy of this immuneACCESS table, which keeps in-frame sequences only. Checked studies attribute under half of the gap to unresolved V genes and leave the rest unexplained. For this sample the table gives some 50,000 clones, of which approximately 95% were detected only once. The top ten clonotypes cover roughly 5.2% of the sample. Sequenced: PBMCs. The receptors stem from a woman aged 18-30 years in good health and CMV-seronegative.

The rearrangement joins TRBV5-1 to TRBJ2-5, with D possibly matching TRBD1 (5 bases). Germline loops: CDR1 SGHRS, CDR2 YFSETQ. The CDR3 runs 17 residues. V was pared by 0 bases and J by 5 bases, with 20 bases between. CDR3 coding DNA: TGCGCCAGCAGCTTGGGGGGCCAACAATCCAACCTGGAGACCCAGTACTTC. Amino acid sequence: CASSLGGQQSNLETQYF.

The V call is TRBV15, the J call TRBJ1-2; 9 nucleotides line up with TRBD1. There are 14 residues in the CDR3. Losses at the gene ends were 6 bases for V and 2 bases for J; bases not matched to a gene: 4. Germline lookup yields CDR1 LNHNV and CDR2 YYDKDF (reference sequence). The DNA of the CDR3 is TGTGCCACCAGGTCCGACAGGGGGAACTATGGCTACACCTTC. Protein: CATRSDRGNYGYTF.

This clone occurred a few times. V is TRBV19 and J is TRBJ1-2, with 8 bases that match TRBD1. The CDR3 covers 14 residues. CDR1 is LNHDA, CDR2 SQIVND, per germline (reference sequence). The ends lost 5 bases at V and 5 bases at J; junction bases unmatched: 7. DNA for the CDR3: TGTGCCAGTAGTGCAGGACAGGGAGGGTATGGCTACACCTTC. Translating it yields CASSAGQGGYGYTF.

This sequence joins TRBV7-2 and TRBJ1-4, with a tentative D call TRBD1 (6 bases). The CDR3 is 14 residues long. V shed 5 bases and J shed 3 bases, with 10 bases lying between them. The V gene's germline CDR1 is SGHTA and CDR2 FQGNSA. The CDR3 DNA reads TGTGCCAGCAGCCCCAGGACAGCTAATGAAAAACTGTTTTTT. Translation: CASSPRTANEKLFF.

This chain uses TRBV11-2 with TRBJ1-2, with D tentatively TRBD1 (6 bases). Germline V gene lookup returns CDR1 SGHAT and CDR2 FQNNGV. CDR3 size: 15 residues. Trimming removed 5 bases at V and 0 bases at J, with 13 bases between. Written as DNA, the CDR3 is TGTGCCAGCAGCCCGAGCAGGGGCACTAACTATGGCTACACCTTC. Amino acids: CASSPSRGTNYGYTF.

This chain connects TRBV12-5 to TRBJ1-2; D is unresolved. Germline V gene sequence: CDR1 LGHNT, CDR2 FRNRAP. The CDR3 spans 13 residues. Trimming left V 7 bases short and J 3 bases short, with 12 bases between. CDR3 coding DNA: TGTGCTAGTGCCCGCGCGTTGGACTATGGCTACACCTTC. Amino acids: CASARALDYGYTF.

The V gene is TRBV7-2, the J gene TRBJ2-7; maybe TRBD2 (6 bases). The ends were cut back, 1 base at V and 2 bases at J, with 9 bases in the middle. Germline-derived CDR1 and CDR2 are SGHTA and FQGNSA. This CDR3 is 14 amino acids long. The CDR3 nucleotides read TGTGCCAGCAGCTTAGGGGGACTCCCCTACGAGCAGTACTTC. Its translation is CASSLGGLPYEQYF. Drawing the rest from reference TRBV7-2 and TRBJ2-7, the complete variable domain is GAGVSQSPSNKVTEKGKDVELRCDPISGHTALYWYRQSLGQGLEFLIYFQGNSAPDKSGLPSDRFSAERTGGSVSTLTIQRTQQEDSAVYLCASSLGGLPYEQYFGPGTRLTVT.

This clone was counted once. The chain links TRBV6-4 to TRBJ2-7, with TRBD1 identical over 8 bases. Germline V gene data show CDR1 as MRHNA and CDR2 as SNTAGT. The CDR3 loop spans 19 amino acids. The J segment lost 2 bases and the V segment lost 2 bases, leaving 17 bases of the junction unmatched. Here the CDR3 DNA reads TGTGCCAGCAGTGACAGCGGACAGGGCCGTTTTCCAGACGCCTACGAGCAGTACTTC. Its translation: CASSDSGQGRFPDAYEQYF.

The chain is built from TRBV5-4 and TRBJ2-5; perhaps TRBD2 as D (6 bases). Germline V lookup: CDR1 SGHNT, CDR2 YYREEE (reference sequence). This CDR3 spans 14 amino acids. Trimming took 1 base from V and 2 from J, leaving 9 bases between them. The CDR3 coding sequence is TGTGCCAGCAGCTTGCGGCGGGGACAAGAGACCCAGTACTTC. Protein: CASSLRRGQETQYF.

CDR3 in DNA: TGTGCCAGCAGTGAGGTACAGGGGGCTTCCTATGGCTACACCTTC. This sequence encodes CASSEVQGASYGYTF. This chain connects TRBV2 to TRBJ1-2, with 9 bases identical to TRBD1. The CDR3 is 15 residues long. Per the germline V gene, CDR1 is SNHLY and CDR2 is FYNNEI. V lost 3 bases, J lost 4 bases, and 6 bases stayed unmatched.

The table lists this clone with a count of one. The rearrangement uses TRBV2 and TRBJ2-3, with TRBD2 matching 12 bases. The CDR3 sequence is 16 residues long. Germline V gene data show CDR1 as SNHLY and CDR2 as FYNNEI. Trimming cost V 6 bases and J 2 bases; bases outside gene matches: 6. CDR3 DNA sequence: TGTGCCAGCAGCCTCACTAGCGGGAGGAACACAGATACGCAGTATTTT. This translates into CASSLTSGRNTDTQYF.

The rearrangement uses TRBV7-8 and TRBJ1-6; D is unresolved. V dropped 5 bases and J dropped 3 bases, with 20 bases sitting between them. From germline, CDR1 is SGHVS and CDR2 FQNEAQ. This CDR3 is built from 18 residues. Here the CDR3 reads CASSTDLSAANYNSPLHF. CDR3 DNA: TGTGCCAGCAGCACCGACCTGTCGGCGGCCAACTATAATTCACCCCTCCACTTT.

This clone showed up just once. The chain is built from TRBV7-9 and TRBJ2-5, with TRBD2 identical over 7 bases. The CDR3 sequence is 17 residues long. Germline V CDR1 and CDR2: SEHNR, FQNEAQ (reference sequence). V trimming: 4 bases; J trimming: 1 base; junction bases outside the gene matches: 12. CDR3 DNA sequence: TGTGCCAGCAGCTCCCAAGGGCAAGCGGGGCCCCAAGAGACCCAGTACTTC. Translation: CASSSQGQAGPQETQYF.

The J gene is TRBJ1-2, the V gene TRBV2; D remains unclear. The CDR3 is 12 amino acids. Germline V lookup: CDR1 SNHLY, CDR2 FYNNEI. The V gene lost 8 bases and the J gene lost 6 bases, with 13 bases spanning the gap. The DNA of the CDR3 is TGTGCCAGCCCCGGCGGGGTCGATGGCTACACCTTC. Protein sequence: CASPGGVDGYTF.

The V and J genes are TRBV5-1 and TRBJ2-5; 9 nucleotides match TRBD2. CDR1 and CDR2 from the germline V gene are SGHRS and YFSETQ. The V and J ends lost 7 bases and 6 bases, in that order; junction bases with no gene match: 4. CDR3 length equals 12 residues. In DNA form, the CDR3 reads TGCGCCAGCGGGACTAGCAAACAGACCCAGTACTTC. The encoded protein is CASGTSKQTQYF.

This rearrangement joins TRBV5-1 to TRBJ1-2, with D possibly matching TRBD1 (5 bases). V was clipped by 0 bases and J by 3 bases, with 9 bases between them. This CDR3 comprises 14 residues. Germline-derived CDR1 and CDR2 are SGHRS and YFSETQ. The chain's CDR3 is CASSLDQGHYGYTF. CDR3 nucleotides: TGCGCCAGCAGCTTGGATCAGGGCCACTATGGCTACACCTTC.

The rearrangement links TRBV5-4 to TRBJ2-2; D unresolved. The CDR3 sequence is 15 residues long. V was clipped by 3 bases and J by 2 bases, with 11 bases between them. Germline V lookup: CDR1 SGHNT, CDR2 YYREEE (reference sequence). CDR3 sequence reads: CASSSQESNTGELFF. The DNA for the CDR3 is TGTGCCAGCAGCTCCCAGGAAAGTAACACCGGGGAGCTGTTTTTT.

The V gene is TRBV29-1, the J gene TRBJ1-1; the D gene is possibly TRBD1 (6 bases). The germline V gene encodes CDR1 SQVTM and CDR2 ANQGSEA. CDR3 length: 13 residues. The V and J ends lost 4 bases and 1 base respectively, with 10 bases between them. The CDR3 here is CSVALTGNTEAFF. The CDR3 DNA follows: TGCAGCGTTGCCTTGACAGGGAACACTGAAGCTTTCTTT.

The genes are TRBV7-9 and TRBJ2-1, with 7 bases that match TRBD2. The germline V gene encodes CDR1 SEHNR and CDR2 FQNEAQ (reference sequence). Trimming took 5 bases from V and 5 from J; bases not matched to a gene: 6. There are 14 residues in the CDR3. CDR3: CASSQLTSNNEQFF. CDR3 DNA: TGTGCCAGCAGCCAACTGACTAGCAACAATGAGCAGTTCTTC.

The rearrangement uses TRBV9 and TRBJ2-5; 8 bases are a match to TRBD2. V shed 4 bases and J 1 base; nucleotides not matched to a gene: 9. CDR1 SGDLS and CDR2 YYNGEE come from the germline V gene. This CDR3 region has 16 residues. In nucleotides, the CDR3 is TGTGCCAGCAGCAAAGCAGCGGGAGTGACCCAAGAGACCCAGTACTTC. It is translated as CASSKAAGVTQETQYF. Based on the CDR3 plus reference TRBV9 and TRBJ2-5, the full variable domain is DSGVTQTPKHLITATGQRVTLRCSPRSGDLSVYWYQQSLDQGLQFLIQYYNGEERAKGNILERFSAQQFPDLHSELNLSSLELGDSALYFCASSKAAGVTQETQYFGPGTRLLVL.

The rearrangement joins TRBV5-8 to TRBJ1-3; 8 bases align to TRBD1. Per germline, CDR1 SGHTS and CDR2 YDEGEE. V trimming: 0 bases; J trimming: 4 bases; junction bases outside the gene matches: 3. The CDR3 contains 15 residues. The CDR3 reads CASSLGTGLGNTIYF. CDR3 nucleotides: TGTGCCAGCAGCTTGGGGACAGGGTTAGGAAACACCATATATTTT.